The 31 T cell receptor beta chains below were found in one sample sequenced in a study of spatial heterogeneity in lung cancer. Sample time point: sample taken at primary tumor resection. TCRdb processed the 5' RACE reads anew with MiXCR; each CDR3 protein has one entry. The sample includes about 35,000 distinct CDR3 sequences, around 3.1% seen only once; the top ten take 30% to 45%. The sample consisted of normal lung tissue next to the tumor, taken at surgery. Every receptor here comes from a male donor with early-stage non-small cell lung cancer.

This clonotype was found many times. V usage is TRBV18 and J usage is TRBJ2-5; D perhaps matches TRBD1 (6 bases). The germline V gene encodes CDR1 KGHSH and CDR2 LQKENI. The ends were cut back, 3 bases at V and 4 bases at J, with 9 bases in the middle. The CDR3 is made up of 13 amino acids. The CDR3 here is CASSPRGRETQYF. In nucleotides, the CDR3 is TGTGCCAGCTCACCGAGGGGGAGAGAGACCCAGTACTTC.

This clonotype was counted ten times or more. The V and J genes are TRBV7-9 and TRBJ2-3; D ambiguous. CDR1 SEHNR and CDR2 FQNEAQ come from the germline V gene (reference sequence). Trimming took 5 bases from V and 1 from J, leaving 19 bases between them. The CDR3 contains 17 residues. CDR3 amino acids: CASSPSISASGTDTQYF. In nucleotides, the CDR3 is TGTGCCAGCAGCCCCTCAATTTCAGCAAGCGGCACAGATACGCAGTATTTT. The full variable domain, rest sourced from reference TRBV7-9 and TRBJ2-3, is DTGVSQNPRHKITKRGQNVTFRCDPISEHNRLYWYRQTLGQGPEFLTYFQNEAQLEKSRLLSDRFSAERPKGSFSTLEIQRTEQGDSAMYLCASSPSISASGTDTQYFGPGTRLTVL.

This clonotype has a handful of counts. The CDR3 nucleotides are TGCGCCAGCAGCCAAGATTTTGGGCCCCAGCATTTT. Protein product: CASSQDFGPQHF. This chain links TRBV4-3 with TRBJ1-5; no clear D. Trimming took 0 bases from V and 9 from J, leaving 6 bases between them. Germline V gene lookup returns CDR1 LGHNA and CDR2 YSLEER. CDR3 length equals 12 residues.

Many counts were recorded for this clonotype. The CDR3 DNA follows: TGTGCCAGCCAGGGCGGACTAGCGGTTAATGAGCAGTTCTTC. Translated, it gives CASQGGLAVNEQFF. V and J are TRBV2 and TRBJ2-1, with TRBD2 identical over 10 bases. Trimming took 8 bases from V and 7 from J; bases not matched to a gene: 8. Germline V gene sequence: CDR1 SNHLY, CDR2 FYNNEI. CDR3 length equals 14 residues.

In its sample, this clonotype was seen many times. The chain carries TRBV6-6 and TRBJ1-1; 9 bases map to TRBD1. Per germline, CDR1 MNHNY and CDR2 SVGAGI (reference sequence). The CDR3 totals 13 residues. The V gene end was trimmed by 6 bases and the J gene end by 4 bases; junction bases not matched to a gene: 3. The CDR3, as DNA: TGTGCCAGCAGGGAACAGGGGGCCACTGAAGCTTTCTTT. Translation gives CASREQGATEAFF.

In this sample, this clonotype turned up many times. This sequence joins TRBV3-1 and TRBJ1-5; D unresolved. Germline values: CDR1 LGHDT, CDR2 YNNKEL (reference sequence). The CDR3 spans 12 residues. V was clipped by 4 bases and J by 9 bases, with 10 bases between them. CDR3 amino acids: CASSLHMGPQHF. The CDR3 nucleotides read TGTGCCAGCAGCCTGCACATGGGGCCCCAGCATTTT.

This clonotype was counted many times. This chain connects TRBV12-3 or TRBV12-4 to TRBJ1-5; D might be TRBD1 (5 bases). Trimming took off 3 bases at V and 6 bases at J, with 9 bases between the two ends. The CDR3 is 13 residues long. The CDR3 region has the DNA TGTGCCAGCAGTTTCGGGGGTTTTCAGCCCCAGCATTTT. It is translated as CASSFGGFQPQHF.

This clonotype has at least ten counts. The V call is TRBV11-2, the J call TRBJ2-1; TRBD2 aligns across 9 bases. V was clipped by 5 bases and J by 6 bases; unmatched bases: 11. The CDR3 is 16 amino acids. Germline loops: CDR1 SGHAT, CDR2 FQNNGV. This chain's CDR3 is CASSPNRLAASNEQFF. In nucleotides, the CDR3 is TGTGCCAGCAGCCCTAATAGACTAGCGGCTAGCAATGAGCAGTTCTTC.

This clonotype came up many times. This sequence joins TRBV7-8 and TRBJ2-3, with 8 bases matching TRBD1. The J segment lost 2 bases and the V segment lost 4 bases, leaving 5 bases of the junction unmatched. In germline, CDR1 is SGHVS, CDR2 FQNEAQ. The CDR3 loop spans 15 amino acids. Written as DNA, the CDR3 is TGTGCCAGCAGCTCAGGACAGGGTGACACAGATACGCAGTATTTT. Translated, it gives CASSSGQGDTDTQYF. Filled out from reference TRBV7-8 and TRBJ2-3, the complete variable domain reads GAGVSQSPRYKVAKRGQDVALRCDPISGHVSLFWYQQALGQGPEFLTYFQNEAQLDKSGLPSDRFFAERPEGSVSTLKIQRTQQEDSAVYLCASSSGQGDTDTQYFGPGTRLTVL.

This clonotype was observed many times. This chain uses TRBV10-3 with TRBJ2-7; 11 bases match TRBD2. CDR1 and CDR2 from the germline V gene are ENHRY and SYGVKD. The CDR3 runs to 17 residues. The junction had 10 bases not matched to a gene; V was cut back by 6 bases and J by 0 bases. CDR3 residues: CAIRDPTSGRASYEQYF. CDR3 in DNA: TGTGCCATCAGGGATCCTACTAGCGGGAGAGCCTCCTACGAGCAGTACTTC.

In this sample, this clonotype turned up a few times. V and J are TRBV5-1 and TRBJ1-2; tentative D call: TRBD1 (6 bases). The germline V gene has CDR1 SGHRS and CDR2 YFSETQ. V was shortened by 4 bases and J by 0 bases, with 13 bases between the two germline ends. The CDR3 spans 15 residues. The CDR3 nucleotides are TGCGCCAGCAGCGTGTCCGGACAGTCTAACTATGGCTACACCTTC. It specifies CASSVSGQSNYGYTF.

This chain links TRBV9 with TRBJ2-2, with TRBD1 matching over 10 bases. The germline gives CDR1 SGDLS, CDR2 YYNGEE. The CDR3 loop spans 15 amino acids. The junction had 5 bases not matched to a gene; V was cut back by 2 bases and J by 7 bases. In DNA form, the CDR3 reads TGTGCCAGCAGCGTGGGGACAGGGGAGAACGGGGAGCTGTTTTTT. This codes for CASSVGTGENGELFF.

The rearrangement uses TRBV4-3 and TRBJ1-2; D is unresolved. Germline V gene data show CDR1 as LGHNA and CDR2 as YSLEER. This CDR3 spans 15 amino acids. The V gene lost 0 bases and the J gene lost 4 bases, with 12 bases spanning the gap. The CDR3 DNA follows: TGCGCCAGCAGCCAAGATTTGGGGTTTGGCTATGGCTACACCTTC. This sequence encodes CASSQDLGFGYGYTF.

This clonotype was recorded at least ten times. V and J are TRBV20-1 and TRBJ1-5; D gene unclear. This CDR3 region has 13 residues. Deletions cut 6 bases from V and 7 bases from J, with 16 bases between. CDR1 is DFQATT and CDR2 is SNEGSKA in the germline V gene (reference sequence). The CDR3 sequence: CSASGLEDQPQHF. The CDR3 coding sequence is TGCAGTGCGTCGGGCCTCGAGGACCAGCCCCAGCATTTT.

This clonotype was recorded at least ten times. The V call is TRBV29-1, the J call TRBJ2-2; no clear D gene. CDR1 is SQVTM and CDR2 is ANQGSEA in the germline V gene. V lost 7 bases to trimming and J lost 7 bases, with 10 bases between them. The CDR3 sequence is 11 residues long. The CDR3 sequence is CSALVIGELFF. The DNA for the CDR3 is TGCAGCGCGCTAGTGATCGGGGAGCTGTTTTTT.

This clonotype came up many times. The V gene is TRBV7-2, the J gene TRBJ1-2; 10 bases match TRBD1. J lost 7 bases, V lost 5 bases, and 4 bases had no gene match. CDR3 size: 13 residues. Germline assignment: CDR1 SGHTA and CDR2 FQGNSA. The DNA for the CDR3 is TGTGCCAGCAGCCTTGACAGGGGGCTTGGCTACACCTTC. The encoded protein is CASSLDRGLGYTF. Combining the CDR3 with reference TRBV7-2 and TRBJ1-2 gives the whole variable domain GAGVSQSPSNKVTEKGKDVELRCDPISGHTALYWYRQSLGQGLEFLIYFQGNSAPDKSGLPSDRFSAERTGGSVSTLTIQRTQQEDSAVYLCASSLDRGLGYTFGSGTRLTVV.

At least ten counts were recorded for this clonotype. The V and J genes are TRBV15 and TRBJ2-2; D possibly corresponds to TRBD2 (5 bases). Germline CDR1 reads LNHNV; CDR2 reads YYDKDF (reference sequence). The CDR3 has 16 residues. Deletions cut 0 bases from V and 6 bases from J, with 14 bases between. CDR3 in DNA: TGTGCCACCAGCAGAGATCGGGGAAACAGAGCCGGGGAGCTGTTTTTT. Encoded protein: CATSRDRGNRAGELFF.

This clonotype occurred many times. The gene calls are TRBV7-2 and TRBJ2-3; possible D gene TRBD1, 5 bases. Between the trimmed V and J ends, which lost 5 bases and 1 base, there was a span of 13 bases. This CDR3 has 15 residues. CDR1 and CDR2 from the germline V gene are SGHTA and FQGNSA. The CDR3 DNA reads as TGTGCCAGCAGCCTTCAGGGCTTGGGCACAGATACGCAGTATTTT. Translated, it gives CASSLQGLGTDTQYF.

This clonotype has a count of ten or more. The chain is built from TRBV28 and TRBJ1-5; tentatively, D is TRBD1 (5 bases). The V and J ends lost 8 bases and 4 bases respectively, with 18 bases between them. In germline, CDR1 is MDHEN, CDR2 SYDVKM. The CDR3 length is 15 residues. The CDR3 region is CASGTGTNPNQPQHF. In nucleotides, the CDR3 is TGTGCCAGCGGGACCGGGACGAACCCTAATCAGCCCCAGCATTTT.

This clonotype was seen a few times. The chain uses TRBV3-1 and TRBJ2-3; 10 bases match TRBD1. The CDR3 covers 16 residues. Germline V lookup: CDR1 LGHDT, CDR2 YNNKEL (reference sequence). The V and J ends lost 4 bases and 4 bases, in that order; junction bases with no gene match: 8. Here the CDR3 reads CASSLTGTGVSDTQYF. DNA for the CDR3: TGTGCCAGCAGCCTTACCGGGACAGGGGTGTCAGATACGCAGTATTTT.

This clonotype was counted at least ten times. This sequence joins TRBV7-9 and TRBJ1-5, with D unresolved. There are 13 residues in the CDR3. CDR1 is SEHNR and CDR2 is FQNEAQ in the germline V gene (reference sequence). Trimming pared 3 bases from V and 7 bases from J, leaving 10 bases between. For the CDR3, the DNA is TGTGCCAGCAGCTTGGGGTTATCACAGCCCCAGCATTTT. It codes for CASSLGLSQPQHF.

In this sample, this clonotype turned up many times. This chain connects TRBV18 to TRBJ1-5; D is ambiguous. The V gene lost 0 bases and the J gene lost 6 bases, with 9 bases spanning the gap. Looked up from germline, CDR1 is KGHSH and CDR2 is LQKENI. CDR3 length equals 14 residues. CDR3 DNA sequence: TGTGCCAGCTCACCACCGGGATCCGGTCAGCCCCAGCATTTT. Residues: CASSPPGSGQPQHF.

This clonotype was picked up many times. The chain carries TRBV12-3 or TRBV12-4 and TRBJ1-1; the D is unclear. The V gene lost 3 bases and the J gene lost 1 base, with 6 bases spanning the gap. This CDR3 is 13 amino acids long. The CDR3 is CASSFQTNTEAFF. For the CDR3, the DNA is TGTGCCAGCAGTTTCCAGACGAACACTGAAGCTTTCTTT.

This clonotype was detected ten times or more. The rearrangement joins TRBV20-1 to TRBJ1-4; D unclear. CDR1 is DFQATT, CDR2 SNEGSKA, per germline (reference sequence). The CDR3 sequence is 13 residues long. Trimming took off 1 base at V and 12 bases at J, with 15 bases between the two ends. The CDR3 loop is CSARADAPSELFF. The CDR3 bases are TGCAGTGCTAGAGCCGACGCCCCTTCGGAACTGTTTTTT.

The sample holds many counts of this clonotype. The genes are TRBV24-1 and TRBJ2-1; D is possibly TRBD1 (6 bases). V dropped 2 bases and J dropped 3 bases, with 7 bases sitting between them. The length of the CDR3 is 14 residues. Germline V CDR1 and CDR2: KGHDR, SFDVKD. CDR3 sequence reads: CATSDWDNYNEQFF. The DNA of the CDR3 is TGTGCCACCAGTGATTGGGACAACTACAATGAGCAGTTCTTC.

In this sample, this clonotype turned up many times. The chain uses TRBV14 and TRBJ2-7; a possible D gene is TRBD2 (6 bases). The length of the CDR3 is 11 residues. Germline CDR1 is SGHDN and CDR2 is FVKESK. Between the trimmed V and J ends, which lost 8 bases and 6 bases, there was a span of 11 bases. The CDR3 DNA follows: TGTGCCAGCGCGGCGGGGCCCGAGCAGTACTTC. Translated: CASAAGPEQYF. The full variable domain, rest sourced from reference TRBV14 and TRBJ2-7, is EAGVTQFPSHSVIEKGQTVTLRCDPISGHDNLYWYRRVMGKEIKFLLHFVKESKQDESGMPNNRFLAERTGGTYSTLKVQPAELEDSGVYFCASAAGPEQYFGPGTRLTVT.

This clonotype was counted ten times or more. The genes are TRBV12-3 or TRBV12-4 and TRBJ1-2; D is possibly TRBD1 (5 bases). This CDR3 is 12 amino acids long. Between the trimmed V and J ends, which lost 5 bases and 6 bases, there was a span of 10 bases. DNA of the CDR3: TGTGCCAGCAGTCGGGGGTCCCATGGCTACACCTTC. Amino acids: CASSRGSHGYTF.

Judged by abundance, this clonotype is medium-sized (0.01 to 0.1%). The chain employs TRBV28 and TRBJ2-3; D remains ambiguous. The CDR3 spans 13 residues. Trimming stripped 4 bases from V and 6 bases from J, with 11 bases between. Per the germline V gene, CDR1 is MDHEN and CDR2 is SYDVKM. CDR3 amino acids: CASSSSEEDTQYF. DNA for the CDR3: TGTGCCAGCAGTTCGAGTGAGGAGGATACGCAGTATTTT.

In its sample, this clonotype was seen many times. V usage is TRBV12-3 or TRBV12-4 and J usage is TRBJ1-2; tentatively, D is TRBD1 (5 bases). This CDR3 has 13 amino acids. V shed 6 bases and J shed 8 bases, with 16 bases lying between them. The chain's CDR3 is CASSPRERDGYTF. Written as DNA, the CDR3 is TGTGCCAGCAGCCCACGGGAGAGGGACGGCTACACCTTC.

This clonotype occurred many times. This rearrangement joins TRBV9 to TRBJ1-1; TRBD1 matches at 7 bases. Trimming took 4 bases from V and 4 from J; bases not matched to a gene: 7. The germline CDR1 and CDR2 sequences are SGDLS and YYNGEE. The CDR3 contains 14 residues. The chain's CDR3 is CASSFGTAPTEAFF. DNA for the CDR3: TGTGCCAGCAGCTTCGGGACAGCGCCCACTGAAGCTTTCTTT.

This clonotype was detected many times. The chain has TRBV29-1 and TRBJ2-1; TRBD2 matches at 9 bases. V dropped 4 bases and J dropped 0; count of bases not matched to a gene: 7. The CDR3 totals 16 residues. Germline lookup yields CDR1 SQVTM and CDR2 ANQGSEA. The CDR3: CSVVVGSGSSYNEQFF. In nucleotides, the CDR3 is TGCAGCGTTGTCGTCGGTAGCGGGAGCTCCTACAATGAGCAGTTCTTC.